This is a list of T cell receptor beta chains from one sample in a study of blood T cell repertoires in COVID-19. The table came from immunoSEQ multiplex PCR; TCRdb's copy has only in-frame clones and leaves some out. The sample includes 55,000 to 70,000 clones, around 86% seen only once; the top ten take around 9.9%. The source material was peripheral blood. The origin of the receptors is a woman between 18 and 29 years old with acute or convalescent COVID-19. Each CDR3 is given with its conserved first and last residue. Each record gives: clone size, J gene, D gene, V gene, CDR3 protein, CDR3 DNA. A D gene is named only where the DNA matches it firmly. The size field is filled for only some rows; it gives once, few, many or a size class.

. TRBJ2-7 . TRBV3-1/TRBV3-2 CASSENQDYRSYEQYF TGTGCCAGCAGCGAAAATCAAGACTACCGATCCTACGAGCAGTACTTC
. TRBJ2-5 TRBD2 TRBV3-1/TRBV3-2 CASSQVRASGEETQYF TGTGCCAGCAGCCAAGTTCGAGCTAGCGGGGAAGAGACCCAGTACTTC
. TRBJ2-7 TRBD2 TRBV27 CASSTGLAGARSYEQYF TGTGCCAGCAGTACGGGACTAGCGGGGGCCCGCTCCTACGAGCAGTACTTC
. TRBJ1-6 . TRBV25-1 CASQSPHRNSPLHF TGTGCCAGCCAAAGCCCCCATCGTAATTCACCCCTCCACTTT
few TRBJ1-1 TRBD1 TRBV11-2 CASSPGTGKAFF TGTGCCAGCAGCCCAGGGACAGGAAAAGCTTTCTTT
. TRBJ2-3 . TRBV15 CATSRRGASTDTQYF TGTGCCACCAGCAGACGGGGGGCTAGCACAGATACGCAGTATTTT
. TRBJ2-1 TRBD2 TRBV29-1 CSVVGTSGSWDEQFF TGCAGCGTTGTCGGCACTAGCGGGAGTTGGGATGAGCAGTTCTTC
. TRBJ1-4 TRBD1 TRBV29-1 CSVGITGQSNEKLFF TGCAGCGTAGGGATTACGGGACAGAGTAATGAAAAACTGTTTTTT
. TRBJ2-7 TRBD1 TRBV30 CAWRGDRGYEQYF TGTGCCTGGAGAGGGGACAGGGGCTACGAGCAGTACTTC
. TRBJ2-3 . TRBV5-1 CASSLRQGTDTQYF TGCGCCAGCAGCCTACGACAGGGCACAGATACGCAGTATTTT
. TRBJ2-7 TRBD2 TRBV23-1 CASSIPGLAVYF TGCGCCAGCAGTATTCCGGGACTAGCGGTATACTTC
. TRBJ1-4 TRBD1 TRBV3-1/TRBV3-2 CASSQVTGVNEKLFF TGTGCCAGCAGCCAAGTGACAGGGGTGAATGAAAAACTGTTTTTT
. TRBJ2-1 TRBD1 TRBV4-1 CASSQDLGLGTGDDNEQFF TGCGCCAGCAGCCAAGATCTGGGCCTCGGGACAGGGGACGACAATGAGCAGTTCTTC
. TRBJ2-1 TRBD2 TRBV7-2 CASSLVASGAYNEQFF TGTGCCAGCAGCTTAGTTGCTAGCGGGGCTTACAATGAGCAGTTCTTC
once TRBJ2-6 . TRBV30 CAWRPYSGANVLTF TGTGCCTGGAGGCCCTACTCTGGGGCCAACGTCCTGACTTTC
once TRBJ2-3 . TRBV6-5 CASLRSWGVADTQYF TGTGCCAGCTTAAGGTCGTGGGGGGTGGCAGATACGCAGTATTTT
. TRBJ1-5 . TRBV28 CASSQRNSNQPQHF TGTGCCAGCAGTCAGCGAAATAGCAATCAGCCCCAGCATTTT
once TRBJ1-2 . TRBV5-4 CASSLASFMGQGGYTF TGTGCCAGCAGCTTGGCGTCCTTCATGGGCCAGGGTGGCTACACCTTC
. TRBJ2-3 . TRBV4-1 CASSQVAARVTSDTQYF TGCGCCAGCAGCCAAGTTGCGGCCAGGGTTACGTCAGATACGCAGTATTTT
. TRBJ1-5 . TRBV29-1 CSVSSWGVHHNQPQHF TGCAGCGTTTCTTCTTGGGGGGTACACCACAATCAGCCCCAGCATTTT
. TRBJ2-7 TRBD2 TRBV4-1 CASSQGRGGTYYEQYF TGCGCCAGCAGCCAAGGTCGCGGGGGGACCTACTACGAGCAGTACTTC
. TRBJ1-4 . TRBV19 CASSFATNEKLFF TGTGCCAGTAGCTTCGCAACTAATGAAAAACTGTTTTTT
. TRBJ1-5 TRBD1 TRBV7-8 CASSLGDSSNQPQHF TGTGCCAGCAGCTTAGGGGACAGTAGCAATCAGCCCCAGCATTTT
. TRBJ1-1 . TRBV7-9 CASSLEGRGMNTEAFF TGTGCCAGCAGCTTAGAGGGTCGGGGAATGAACACTGAAGCTTTCTTT
. TRBJ2-6 . TRBV19 CASSTPTRGPGANVLTF TGTGCCAGTAGTACCCCCACCCGCGGGCCGGGGGCCAACGTCCTGACTTTC
. TRBJ2-2 TRBD2 TRBV3-1/TRBV3-2 CASSLRTSGGNTGELFF TGTGCCAGCAGCCTCAGGACTAGCGGGGGTAACACCGGGGAGCTGTTTTTT
once TRBJ2-7 . TRBV5-8 CASSRTRPGEQYF TGTGCCAGCAGCCGAACCAGGCCTGGCGAGCAGTACTTC
. TRBJ2-1 TRBD1 TRBV29-1 CSVLQGDYNEQFF TGCAGCGTTCTCCAGGGGGACTACAATGAGCAGTTCTTC
. TRBJ2-3 . TRBV12-3/TRBV12-4 CASSLGHTDTQYF TGTGCCAGCAGTTTAGGACACACAGATACGCAGTATTTT
. TRBJ2-3 TRBD1 TRBV18 CASSPIGQGRDTQYF TGTGCCAGCTCACCTATCGGACAGGGGCGGGATACGCAGTATTTT
. TRBJ2-6 . TRBV19 CASSASMGAAGANVLTF TGTGCCAGTAGCGCCTCCATGGGGGCAGCTGGGGCCAACGTCCTGACTTTC
. TRBJ1-5 . TRBV21-1 CASSKGGVGRGGQPQHF TGTGCCAGCAGCAAAGGAGGCGTGGGGAGGGGAGGACAGCCCCAGCATTTT
. TRBJ2-3 TRBD2 TRBV30 CAYRLAGLTDTQYF TGTGCCTACAGACTAGCGGGGTTGACAGATACGCAGTATTTT
. TRBJ1-2 . TRBV6-6 CASSRQVVNYGYTF TGTGCCAGCAGTCGACAGGTGGTGAACTATGGCTACACCTTC
. TRBJ1-4 . TRBV6-5 CASSHRATNEKLFF TGTGCCAGCAGTCACAGGGCAACTAATGAAAAACTGTTTTTT
. TRBJ2-5 . TRBV16 CASSQSVGEETQYF TGTGCCAGCAGCCAATCGGTAGGAGAAGAGACCCAGTACTTC
. TRBJ2-7 . TRBV19 CASSTGSGSYEQYF TGTGCCAGTAGCACAGGGTCCGGTTCCTACGAGCAGTACTTC
. TRBJ2-1 TRBD2 TRBV27 CASRIAGVGNEQFF TGTGCCAGCAGAATAGCGGGGGTGGGCAATGAGCAGTTCTTC
. TRBJ2-1 . TRBV4-3 CASSQEAPSGNEQFF TGCGCCAGCAGCCAAGAGGCCCCGTCTGGCAATGAGCAGTTCTTC
. TRBJ2-2 TRBD1 TRBV4-3 CASSQEGQPRGNTGELFF TGCGCCAGCAGCCAAGAGGGACAGCCTAGGGGGAACACCGGGGAGCTGTTTTTT
. TRBJ1-5 . TRBV9 CASSAGHYSNQPQHF TGTGCCAGCAGCGCGGGACACTATAGCAATCAGCCCCAGCATTTT
once TRBJ2-2 . TRBV29-1 CSVRTGFGELFF TGCAGCGTTAGAACAGGGTTCGGGGAGCTGTTTTTT
. TRBJ2-5 . TRBV20-1 CSAGGLTQETQYF TGCAGTGCTGGTGGACTGACGCAAGAGACCCAGTACTTC
. TRBJ1-3 . TRBV3-1/TRBV3-2 CASSQGAGSGNTIYF TGTGCCAGCAGCCAAGGGGCTGGGTCCGGAAACACCATATATTTT
. TRBJ1-1 . TRBV6-5 CASSPRQASNTEAFF TGTGCCAGCAGTCCACGACAGGCATCGAACACTGAAGCTTTCTTT
. TRBJ1-1 . TRBV6-4 CASSAMANTEAFF TGTGCCAGCAGTGCAATGGCCAACACTGAAGCTTTCTTT
. TRBJ1-6 TRBD1 TRBV5-4 CASSLAQGANSPLHF TGTGCCAGCAGCTTGGCCCAGGGGGCTAATTCACCCCTCCACTTT